This is a list of T cell receptor beta chains from one sample in a study of CD8 T cells in ankylosing spondylitis. TCRdb reprocessed the 5' RACE reads with MiXCR, giving one entry per CDR3 protein. The table includes roughly 470,000 distinct CDR3 sequences, about 24% detected once. Sequencing input: blood, either unsorted or a sorted T cell fraction (not recorded which). The source is a male donor with ankylosing spondylitis. Both conserved end residues are part of each CDR3. The order of the fields is V gene, J gene, D gene, clone size, CDR3 protein, CDR3 DNA. A D gene is named only where the DNA matches it firmly. Clone size appears in some rows only: once, few, many, or a class for an expanded clone.

v_call: TRBV3-1; j_call: TRBJ2-1; d_call: .; clone_size: .; cdr3_aa: CASSRTREQFF; cdr3_nt: TGTGCCAGCAGCCGAACTAGGGAGCAGTTCTTC
v_call: TRBV11-2; j_call: TRBJ2-1; d_call: .; clone_size: .; cdr3_aa: CASTVTGPGVDEQFF; cdr3_nt: TGTGCCAGCACCGTGACGGGCCCGGGAGTGGATGAGCAGTTCTTC
v_call: TRBV5-1; j_call: TRBJ2-1; d_call: .; clone_size: few; cdr3_aa: CASSPQWRMNNEQFF; cdr3_nt: TGCGCCAGCAGCCCGCAGTGGAGAATGAACAATGAGCAGTTCTTC
v_call: TRBV5-5; j_call: TRBJ2-1; d_call: TRBD2; clone_size: few; cdr3_aa: CASSWGPGLAGEGNEQFF; cdr3_nt: TGTGCCAGCAGCTGGGGTCCGGGACTAGCGGGAGAGGGTAATGAGCAGTTCTTC
v_call: TRBV10-3; j_call: TRBJ2-3; d_call: .; clone_size: many; cdr3_aa: CAAREEGGTDTQYF; cdr3_nt: TGTGCCGCGAGAGAGGAGGGAGGCACAGATACGCAGTATTTT
v_call: TRBV7-6; j_call: TRBJ2-2; d_call: TRBD1; clone_size: few; cdr3_aa: CASSVDRANTGELFF; cdr3_nt: TGTGCCAGCAGCGTGGACAGGGCGAACACCGGGGAGCTGTTTTTT
v_call: TRBV29-1; j_call: TRBJ1-2; d_call: TRBD1; clone_size: few; cdr3_aa: CSVEGTGGLGYTF; cdr3_nt: TGCAGCGTTGAAGGGACAGGAGGCTTAGGCTACACCTTC
v_call: TRBV27; j_call: TRBJ1-1; d_call: .; clone_size: few; cdr3_aa: CASSLQAFF; cdr3_nt: TGTGCCAGCAGTTTGCAAGCTTTCTTT
v_call: TRBV29-1; j_call: TRBJ1-1; d_call: .; clone_size: many; cdr3_aa: CSLTPGGGNTEAFF; cdr3_nt: TGCAGCCTGACACCGGGTGGGGGGAACACTGAAGCTTTCTTT
v_call: TRBV6-1; j_call: TRBJ2-2; d_call: TRBD2; clone_size: .; cdr3_aa: CASSPRASGSRTRELFF; cdr3_nt: TGTGCCAGCAGTCCCAGGGCTAGCGGGTCTCGGACCCGGGAGCTGTTTTTT
v_call: TRBV7-6; j_call: TRBJ2-2; d_call: .; clone_size: .; cdr3_aa: CASSSVEGGDGELFF; cdr3_nt: TGTGCCAGCAGCTCTGTTGAGGGAGGTGACGGGGAGCTGTTTTTT
v_call: TRBV5-1; j_call: TRBJ2-2; d_call: .; clone_size: few; cdr3_aa: CASSLAGENTGELFF; cdr3_nt: TGCGCCAGCAGCTTGGCCGGGGAGAACACCGGGGAGCTGTTTTTT
v_call: TRBV15; j_call: TRBJ1-3; d_call: .; clone_size: .; cdr3_aa: CATKTAGSSGNTIYF; cdr3_nt: TGTGCCACTAAGACGGCGGGGAGCTCTGGAAACACCATATATTTT
v_call: TRBV11-2; j_call: TRBJ2-1; d_call: .; clone_size: .; cdr3_aa: CASSLETGGNIYNEQFF; cdr3_nt: TGTGCCAGCAGCTTAGAGACCGGCGGGAATATCTACAATGAGCAGTTCTTC
v_call: TRBV12-3/TRBV12-4; j_call: TRBJ1-3; d_call: .; clone_size: few; cdr3_aa: CASSLTAKQAIYF; cdr3_nt: TGTGCCAGCAGTCTGACCGCGAAGCAGGCCATATATTTT
v_call: TRBV12-3/TRBV12-4; j_call: TRBJ2-5; d_call: .; clone_size: .; cdr3_aa: CASSLLVTGQETQYF; cdr3_nt: TGTGCCAGCAGTTTACTTGTGACAGGACAAGAGACCCAGTACTTC
v_call: TRBV3-1; j_call: TRBJ2-1; d_call: .; clone_size: .; cdr3_aa: CASSQGYGNEQFF; cdr3_nt: TGTGCCAGCAGCCAAGGTTACGGGAATGAGCAGTTCTTC
v_call: TRBV7-8; j_call: TRBJ2-4; d_call: TRBD1; clone_size: .; cdr3_aa: CASNPQTGGLDIQYF; cdr3_nt: TGTGCCAGCAACCCCCAGACAGGGGGTTTGGACATTCAGTACTTC
v_call: TRBV7-9; j_call: TRBJ2-1; d_call: .; clone_size: few; cdr3_aa: CASSSQEPYNEQFF; cdr3_nt: TGTGCCAGCAGTTCTCAGGAGCCCTACAATGAGCAGTTCTTC
v_call: TRBV3-1; j_call: TRBJ2-5; d_call: TRBD1; clone_size: few; cdr3_aa: CASSHETGETQYF; cdr3_nt: TGTGCCAGCAGCCATGAGACAGGGGAGACCCAGTACTTC
v_call: TRBV4-1; j_call: TRBJ2-1; d_call: .; clone_size: many; cdr3_aa: CASSQIEGTSTVEQFF; cdr3_nt: TGCGCCAGCAGCCAAATAGAAGGGACCAGCACTGTTGAGCAGTTCTTC
v_call: TRBV7-9; j_call: TRBJ1-1; d_call: TRBD1; clone_size: .; cdr3_aa: CASSYRRGQGGSEAFF; cdr3_nt: TGTGCCAGCAGCTACCGGAGGGGTCAGGGGGGTTCTGAAGCTTTCTTT
v_call: TRBV7-2; j_call: TRBJ1-4; d_call: .; clone_size: .; cdr3_aa: CASSSRHRRLFF; cdr3_nt: TGTGCCAGCAGCTCACGACACCGGCGGCTGTTTTTT
v_call: TRBV5-1; j_call: TRBJ1-3; d_call: .; clone_size: .; cdr3_aa: CASSLAGPDRGNTIYF; cdr3_nt: TGCGCCAGCAGCTTGGCGGGCCCGGATCGAGGAAACACCATATATTTT
v_call: TRBV5-1; j_call: TRBJ2-3; d_call: .; clone_size: few; cdr3_aa: CASSLERGSKDTQYF; cdr3_nt: TGCGCCAGCAGCTTGGAGAGGGGGAGTAAAGATACGCAGTATTTT
v_call: TRBV20-1; j_call: TRBJ2-2; d_call: TRBD1; clone_size: few; cdr3_aa: CSAIRGPGTGELFF; cdr3_nt: TGCAGTGCTATCAGGGGGCCTGGGACCGGGGAGCTGTTTTTT
v_call: TRBV9; j_call: TRBJ2-1; d_call: TRBD2; clone_size: once; cdr3_aa: CASSRTGLAGGVSYNEQFF; cdr3_nt: TGTGCCAGCAGCCGAACCGGACTAGCGGGTGGGGTCTCCTACAATGAGCAGTTCTTC
v_call: TRBV6-1; j_call: TRBJ1-3; d_call: .; clone_size: few; cdr3_aa: CASSETSSGNTIYF; cdr3_nt: TGTGCCAGCAGTGAAACGAGCTCTGGAAACACCATATATTTT
v_call: TRBV5-1; j_call: TRBJ2-5; d_call: TRBD1; clone_size: few; cdr3_aa: CASIMTGAPQETQYF; cdr3_nt: TGCGCCAGCATCATGACAGGGGCGCCGCAAGAGACCCAGTACTTC
v_call: TRBV20-1; j_call: TRBJ2-7; d_call: TRBD2; clone_size: .; cdr3_aa: CSAKTWGTSGDYEQYF; cdr3_nt: TGCAGTGCTAAAACCTGGGGGACTAGCGGAGATTACGAGCAGTACTTC
v_call: TRBV7-6; j_call: TRBJ2-7; d_call: .; clone_size: few; cdr3_aa: CASSPTTGTDYEQYF; cdr3_nt: TGTGCCAGCAGCCCTACAACAGGGACGGACTACGAGCAGTACTTC
v_call: TRBV12-3/TRBV12-4; j_call: TRBJ2-2; d_call: .; clone_size: many; cdr3_aa: CASSSGLVTGELFF; cdr3_nt: TGTGCCAGCAGTTCCGGTTTGGTCACCGGGGAGCTGTTTTTT
v_call: TRBV15; j_call: TRBJ1-2; d_call: .; clone_size: .; cdr3_aa: CATSNRDGYTF; cdr3_nt: TGTGCCACCAGCAACAGGGACGGCTACACCTTC
v_call: TRBV12-3/TRBV12-4; j_call: TRBJ1-1; d_call: .; clone_size: few; cdr3_aa: CASSLGQRLNTEAFF; cdr3_nt: TGTGCCAGCAGTTTAGGGCAGAGATTGAACACTGAAGCTTTCTTT
v_call: TRBV11-2; j_call: TRBJ2-7; d_call: TRBD1; clone_size: .; cdr3_aa: CASSPNSGTGSLEQYF; cdr3_nt: TGTGCCAGCAGCCCTAATTCCGGGACAGGGTCTCTCGAGCAGTACTTC
v_call: TRBV20-1; j_call: TRBJ1-4; d_call: .; clone_size: .; cdr3_aa: CSAPAVFNEKLFF; cdr3_nt: TGCAGTGCTCCAGCAGTTTTCAATGAAAAACTGTTTTTT
v_call: TRBV20-1; j_call: TRBJ1-2; d_call: .; clone_size: .; cdr3_aa: CSARGRLGGYTF; cdr3_nt: TGCAGTGCTAGAGGCCGTTTGGGAGGCTACACCTTC
v_call: TRBV5-6; j_call: TRBJ1-2; d_call: .; clone_size: few; cdr3_aa: CASRRRDYGYTF; cdr3_nt: TGTGCCAGCAGACGGAGGGACTATGGCTACACCTTC
v_call: TRBV11-2; j_call: TRBJ1-1; d_call: .; clone_size: .; cdr3_aa: CASSLWATEAFF; cdr3_nt: TGTGCCAGCAGCTTATGGGCTACTGAAGCTTTCTTT
v_call: TRBV20-1; j_call: TRBJ2-1; d_call: TRBD1; clone_size: .; cdr3_aa: CSAPGGAHNEQFF; cdr3_nt: TGCAGTGCCCCAGGGGGCGCACACAATGAGCAGTTCTTC
v_call: TRBV27; j_call: TRBJ2-7; d_call: TRBD2; clone_size: .; cdr3_aa: CASGRAEYEQYF; cdr3_nt: TGTGCCAGCGGGAGGGCCGAATACGAGCAGTACTTC
v_call: TRBV5-1; j_call: TRBJ2-1; d_call: TRBD2; clone_size: .; cdr3_aa: CASSSGGRNEQFF; cdr3_nt: TGCGCCAGCAGCTCGGGGGGAAGGAATGAGCAGTTCTTC
v_call: TRBV20-1; j_call: TRBJ1-3; d_call: .; clone_size: few; cdr3_aa: CSARDVRGSGNTIYF; cdr3_nt: TGCAGTGCTAGAGATGTACGGGGATCTGGAAACACCATATATTTT
v_call: TRBV7-2; j_call: TRBJ2-3; d_call: TRBD2; clone_size: many; cdr3_aa: CASSLTSGNPDTQYF; cdr3_nt: TGTGCCAGCAGCCTTACTAGCGGGAACCCAGATACGCAGTATTTT
v_call: TRBV20-1; j_call: TRBJ2-3; d_call: .; clone_size: .; cdr3_aa: CSARDLPTRDTQYF; cdr3_nt: TGCAGTGCTAGAGATCTCCCAACAAGGGATACGCAGTATTTT
v_call: TRBV19; j_call: TRBJ2-5; d_call: .; clone_size: .; cdr3_aa: CASGPVGSQETQYF; cdr3_nt: TGTGCCAGTGGCCCGGTGGGCAGTCAAGAGACCCAGTACTTC
v_call: TRBV5-1; j_call: TRBJ1-1; d_call: TRBD1; clone_size: many; cdr3_aa: CASSSGQPNTEAFF; cdr3_nt: TGCGCCAGCAGCTCGGGACAGCCGAACACTGAAGCTTTCTTT
v_call: TRBV11-3; j_call: TRBJ2-5; d_call: .; clone_size: .; cdr3_aa: CASSLRTIQETQYF; cdr3_nt: TGTGCCAGCAGCTTGAGGACCATCCAAGAGACCCAGTACTTC
v_call: TRBV5-1; j_call: TRBJ2-5; d_call: .; clone_size: few; cdr3_aa: CASSGDSPSQETQYF; cdr3_nt: TGCGCCAGCAGCGGGGACTCCCCCAGCCAAGAGACCCAGTACTTC
v_call: TRBV20-1; j_call: TRBJ2-1; d_call: TRBD2; clone_size: .; cdr3_aa: CSAPGLAGVDEQFF; cdr3_nt: TGCAGTGCCCCAGGACTAGCGGGAGTGGATGAGCAGTTCTTC
v_call: TRBV7-2; j_call: TRBJ2-3; d_call: .; clone_size: .; cdr3_aa: CASSLQGLIDTQYF; cdr3_nt: TGTGCCAGCAGCCTACAGGGTTTAATCGATACGCAGTATTTT
v_call: TRBV20-1; j_call: TRBJ2-1; d_call: TRBD2; clone_size: .; cdr3_aa: CSARVRLAGVGEQFF; cdr3_nt: TGCAGTGCTAGAGTCCGACTAGCGGGAGTGGGTGAGCAGTTCTTC
v_call: TRBV12-3/TRBV12-4; j_call: TRBJ2-2; d_call: .; clone_size: few; cdr3_aa: CASSLGQGWSGELFF; cdr3_nt: TGTGCCAGCAGTTTAGGGCAGGGGTGGTCCGGGGAGCTGTTTTTT
v_call: TRBV29-1; j_call: TRBJ1-1; d_call: .; clone_size: .; cdr3_aa: CSVRGRMNTEAFF; cdr3_nt: TGCAGCGTTCGGGGACGGATGAACACTGAAGCTTTCTTT
v_call: TRBV7-9; j_call: TRBJ2-2; d_call: .; clone_size: .; cdr3_aa: CASSSLQGTNTGELFF; cdr3_nt: TGTGCCAGCAGCTCACTTCAGGGCACGAACACCGGGGAGCTGTTTTTT
v_call: TRBV9; j_call: TRBJ2-1; d_call: TRBD2; clone_size: few; cdr3_aa: CASSVAPSGGYNEQFF; cdr3_nt: TGTGCCAGCAGCGTAGCGCCTAGCGGGGGATACAATGAGCAGTTCTTC
v_call: TRBV5-6; j_call: TRBJ1-1; d_call: .; clone_size: few; cdr3_aa: CASSLRQTNTEAFF; cdr3_nt: TGTGCCAGCAGCTTGAGACAAACGAACACTGAAGCTTTCTTT